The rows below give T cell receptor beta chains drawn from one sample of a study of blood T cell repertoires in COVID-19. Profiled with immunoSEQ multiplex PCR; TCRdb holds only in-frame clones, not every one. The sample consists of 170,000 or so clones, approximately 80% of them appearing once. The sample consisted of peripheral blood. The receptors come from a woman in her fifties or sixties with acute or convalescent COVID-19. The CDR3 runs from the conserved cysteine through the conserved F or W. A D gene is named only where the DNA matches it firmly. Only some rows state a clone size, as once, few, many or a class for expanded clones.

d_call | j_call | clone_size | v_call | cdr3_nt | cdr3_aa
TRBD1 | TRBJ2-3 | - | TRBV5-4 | TGTGCCAGCAGCAGGGACAGGGGAGTCACAGATACGCAGTATTTT | CASSRDRGVTDTQYF
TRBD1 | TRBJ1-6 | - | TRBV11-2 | TGTGCCAGCAGCGGGCGGACAGGGGGGAATTCACCCCTCCACTTT | CASSGRTGGNSPLHF
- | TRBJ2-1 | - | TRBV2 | TGTGCCAGCAGAGGGACACGAAATGAGCAGTTCTTC | CASRGTRNEQFF
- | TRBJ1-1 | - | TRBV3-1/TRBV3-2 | TGTGCCAGCAGCCCGCCTAACCAAGTGTTCAGGGCTGAAGCTTTCTTT | CASSPPNQVFRAEAFF
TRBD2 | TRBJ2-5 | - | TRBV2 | TGTGCCAGCAGTGAGTGGTGGCTAGCGGGGGGCACTCGGGAGACCCAGTACTTC | CASSEWWLAGGTRETQYF
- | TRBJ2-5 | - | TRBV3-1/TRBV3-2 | TGTGCCAGCAGCCAAGATGGGCAGGTGATACAAGAGACCCAGTACTTC | CASSQDGQVIQETQYF
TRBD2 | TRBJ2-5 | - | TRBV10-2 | TGCGCCAGCACCCTAGCGGGCTTACAAGAGACCCAGTACTTC | CASTLAGLQETQYF
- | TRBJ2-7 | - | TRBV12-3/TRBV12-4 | TGTGCCAGCTCCTTTCGAGGTGACGAGCAGTACTTC | CASSFRGDEQYF
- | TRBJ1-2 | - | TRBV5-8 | TGTGCCAGCAGCTCCGGGACATTAAGGGTCTATGGCTACACCTTC | CASSSGTLRVYGYTF
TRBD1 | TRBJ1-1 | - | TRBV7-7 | TGTGCTAGCAGCGCATACAGGGGTTCTGACACTGAAGCTTTCTTT | CASSAYRGSDTEAFF
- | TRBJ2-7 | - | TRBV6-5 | TGTGCCAGCAGTTCCTTATACGAGCAGTACTTC | CASSSLYEQYF
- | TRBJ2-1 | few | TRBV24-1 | TGTGCCACCAGTGATAATCTTAATCGACAGGACCTTAACAATGAGCAGTTCTTC | CATSDNLNRQDLNNEQFF
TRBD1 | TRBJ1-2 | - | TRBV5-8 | TGTGCCAGCAGCCATCGACAGACAGGGCGGCGCGGCTACACCTTC | CASSHRQTGRRGYTF
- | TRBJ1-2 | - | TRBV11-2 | TGTGCCAGCAGCTTGCCTTACATCGGCTACACCTTC | CASSLPYIGYTF
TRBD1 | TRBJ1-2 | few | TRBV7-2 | TGTGCCAGCAGCCCCGGACAGGGAGCGGGTGGCTACACCTTC | CASSPGQGAGGYTF
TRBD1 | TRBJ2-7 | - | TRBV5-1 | TGCGCCAGCAGCGGAAGACAGGGACCCTACGAGCAGTACTTC | CASSGRQGPYEQYF
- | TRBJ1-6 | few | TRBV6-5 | TGTGCCAGCAGTTCCTTCGGTGGGAGCGGCGATTCACCCCTCCACTTT | CASSSFGGSGDSPLHF
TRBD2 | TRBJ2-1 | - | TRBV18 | TGTGCCAGCTCACGACGGACTAGCGACTTCAATGAGCAGTTCTTC | CASSRRTSDFNEQFF
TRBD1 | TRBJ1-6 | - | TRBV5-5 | TGTGCCAGCACCGGACAGGGGGCTGAGAATTCACCCCTCCACTTT | CASTGQGAENSPLHF
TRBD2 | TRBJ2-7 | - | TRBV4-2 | TGTGCCAGCAGCCGACTAGCGGGGGAATACTACGAGCAGTACTTC | CASSRLAGEYYEQYF
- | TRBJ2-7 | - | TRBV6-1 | TGTGCCAGCAGTGAAGTTCAGGGTTCCTACGAGCAGTACTTC | CASSEVQGSYEQYF
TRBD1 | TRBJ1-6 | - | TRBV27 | TGTGCCAGCAGTTCCGGGACAGTGGGTTCACCCCTCCACTTT | CASSSGTVGSPLHF
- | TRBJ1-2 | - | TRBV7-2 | TGTGCCAGCAGCTTAGCCCGGGATGGCTACACCTTC | CASSLARDGYTF
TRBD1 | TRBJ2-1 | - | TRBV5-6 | TGTGCCAGCAGCTTCCGGACAGGGGTTGGGAGTGAGCAGTTCTTC | CASSFRTGVGSEQFF
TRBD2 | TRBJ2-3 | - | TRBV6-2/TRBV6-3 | TGTGCCAGCAGTCGTGGACTAGCGGGGGCCCACACAGATACGCAGTATTTT | CASSRGLAGAHTDTQYF
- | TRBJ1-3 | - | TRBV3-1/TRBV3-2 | TGTGCCAGCCATCTATCAGGGGCTGGAAACACCATATATTTT | CASHLSGAGNTIYF
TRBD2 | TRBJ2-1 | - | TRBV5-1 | TGCGCCAGCAGCTTGGGGACTAGCGGGGGTTCGTACAATGAGCAGTTCTTC | CASSLGTSGGSYNEQFF
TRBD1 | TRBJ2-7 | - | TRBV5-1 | TGCGCCAGCAGCTTGGGACAGGGAAACGAGCAGTACTTC | CASSLGQGNEQYF
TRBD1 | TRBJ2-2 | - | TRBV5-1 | TGCGCCAGTGGGGGACAGGGGAACACCGGGGAGCTGTTTTTT | CASGGQGNTGELFF
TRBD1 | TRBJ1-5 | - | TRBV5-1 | TGCGCCAGCAGCGCGGACAGGGCAGGTCAGCCCCAGCATTTT | CASSADRAGQPQHF
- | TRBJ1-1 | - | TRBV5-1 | TGCGCCAGCAGCTTGGAACAGGTTCAAAACTCTGAAGCTTTCTTT | CASSLEQVQNSEAFF
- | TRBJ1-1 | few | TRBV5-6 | TGTGCCAGCAGCTTGGGCCCGTCCGGCACTGAAGCTTTCTTT | CASSLGPSGTEAFF